This TCR beta chain is drawn from a study of blood T cell repertoires in COVID-19. At the level of the study: PBMCs, B-cell-depleted T cells, or T cells provided the cDNA or gDNA that made up the material.

The CDR3 runs 14 residues. The germline gives CDR1 SGHNT, CDR2 YENEEA. Trimming stripped 2 bases from V and 4 bases from J, with 10 bases between. Assay: immunoSEQ multiplex PCR; the TCRdb copy retains only in-frame clones and omits some. Of about 140,000 clones listed, roughly 84% were seen once; the top ten hold 4.5% to 6%. The J gene is TRBJ2-3, the V gene TRBV11-3, with TRBD1 as a possible D gene (5 bases). This TCR came from a man aged 35 to 55 with acute COVID-19. The sequenced material came from PBMCs or T cells enriched from blood (not recorded which). The CDR3 region is CASSLSRVADTQYF. CDR3 nucleotides: TGTGCCAGCAGCTTAAGCAGGGTGGCAGATACGCAGTATTTT. The full variable domain, its missing parts supplied by reference TRBV11-3 and TRBJ2-3, is EAGVVQSPRYKIIEKKQPVAFWCNPISGHNTLYWYLQNLGQGPELLIRYENEEAVDDSQLPKDRFSAERLKGVDSTLKIQPAELGDSAVYLCASSLSRVADTQYFGPGTRLTVL.